The 21 T cell receptor beta chains below were found in one sample sequenced in a study of blood T cell repertoires in COVID-19. Assay: immunoSEQ multiplex PCR; the TCRdb copy retains only in-frame clones and omits some. The table lists nearly 350,000 clones, less than 90% of them singletons, with more than 0.9% in the top ten. Sequencing input: PBMCs or T cells enriched from blood (not recorded which). The receptors shown here come from a woman in her thirties who had recovered from COVID-19.

The chain couples TRBV19 to TRBJ2-7, with 7 bases matching TRBD1. Germline V CDR1 and CDR2: LNHDA, SQIVND (reference sequence). With V trimmed by 5 bases and J by 3 bases, 4 bases remained unmatched. CDR3 size: 13 residues. CDR3 DNA: TGTGCCAGTAGTGTCGGGACAGACTACGAGCAGTACTTC. This encodes CASSVGTDYEQYF.

This chain connects TRBV6-5 to TRBJ2-2; the D is unclear. The length of the CDR3 is 15 residues. Germline V gene lookup returns CDR1 MNHEY and CDR2 SVGAGI. Trimming removed 5 bases from V and 6 bases from J, with 16 bases in between. This chain's CDR3 is CASSPWAGMAGELFF. CDR3 nucleotides: TGTGCCAGCAGTCCATGGGCAGGTATGGCCGGGGAGCTGTTTTTT.

The CDR3 region is CASSYSGGSSYEQYF. The CDR3 DNA reads as TGCGCCAGCAGCTATAGCGGGGGGTCCTCCTACGAGCAGTACTTC. The chain is built from TRBV5-1 and TRBJ2-7, with 10 bases identical to TRBD2. The CDR3 runs to 15 residues. Trimming cost V 3 bases and J 0 bases; bases outside gene matches: 3. Germline V gives CDR1 SGHRS, CDR2 YFSETQ.

The gene calls are TRBV2 and TRBJ2-4; no firm D call. CDR3 length: 17 amino acids. V dropped 6 bases and J dropped 2 bases, with 20 bases sitting between them. CDR1 SNHLY and CDR2 FYNNEI come from the germline V gene. The CDR3 sequence: CASRIGSETPSKNIQYF. As DNA, the CDR3 is TGTGCCAGCAGGATCGGGTCAGAGACCCCTTCCAAAAACATTCAGTACTTC.

This sequence joins TRBV19 and TRBJ1-1, with D uncertain. The CDR3 covers 16 residues. Trimming removed 5 bases at V and 1 base at J, with 17 bases between. The germline V gene encodes CDR1 LNHDA and CDR2 SQIVND (reference sequence). The CDR3 spells CASSEFPRGGNTEAFF. CDR3 sequence (DNA): TGTGCCAGTAGTGAATTTCCTCGTGGAGGGAACACTGAAGCTTTCTTT. Full variable domain (rest looked up from reference TRBV19 and TRBJ1-1): DGGITQSPKYLFRKEGQNVTLSCEQNLNHDAMYWYRQDPGQGLRLIYYSQIVNDFQKGDIAEGYSVSREKKESFPLTVTSAQKNPTAFYLCASSEFPRGGNTEAFFGQGTRLTVV.

The V gene is TRBV19, the J gene TRBJ2-5, with D tentatively TRBD2 (5 bases). Germline V CDR1 and CDR2: LNHDA, SQIVND (reference sequence). The CDR3 totals 15 residues. Deletions cut 0 bases from V and 4 bases from J, with 12 bases between. Written as DNA, the CDR3 is TGTGCCAGTAGTATAGACGGAAGTGCGGGAGAGACCCAGTACTTC. This sequence encodes CASSIDGSAGETQYF.

This clone is a singleton in its sample. V is TRBV5-5 and J is TRBJ2-7; unclear D gene. Germline loops: CDR1 SGHKS, CDR2 YYEKEE (reference sequence). V lost 4 bases to trimming and J lost 5 bases, with 13 bases between them. There are 13 residues in the CDR3. CDR3 DNA: TGTGCCAGCAGCCGCGGCCCCATTGACGAGCAGTACTTC. Its translation is CASSRGPIDEQYF.

The chain links TRBV6-2 or TRBV6-3 to TRBJ2-7; D possibly corresponds to TRBD1 (5 bases). This CDR3 region has 12 residues. The ends were cut back, 6 bases at V and 13 bases at J, with 19 bases in the middle. In germline, CDR1 is MNHEY, CDR2 SVGEGT. The CDR3 loop reads CASSPDRQRKYF. The CDR3 region has the DNA TGTGCCAGCAGCCCTGACCGACAGAGGAAATACTTC.

This chain uses TRBV28 with TRBJ1-3; tentatively, D is TRBD1 (5 bases). Trimming left V 7 bases short and J 6 bases short, with 10 bases between. Germline V lookup: CDR1 MDHEN, CDR2 SYDVKM. The CDR3 runs 12 residues. The CDR3 DNA reads TGTGCCAGCACTGGACAAATAAACACCATATATTTT. Its translation is CASTGQINTIYF.

Here the CDR3 reads CASSFEGTGVTETQYF. In nucleotides, the CDR3 is TGTGCCAGCAGCTTTGAGGGTACAGGGGTTACGGAGACCCAGTACTTC. The chain combines TRBV5-5 with TRBJ2-5; 7 bases are shared with TRBD1. With 2 bases clipped from V and 5 bases from J, the junction kept 12 bases outside the gene matches. Looked up from germline, CDR1 is SGHKS and CDR2 is YYEKEE (reference sequence). This CDR3 has 16 amino acids.

Note on this clone: Other DNA variants within this sample encode the same CDR3. The chain joins TRBV7-9 to TRBJ2-1; tentative D call: TRBD2 (5 bases). The CDR3 covers 13 residues. V lost 5 bases and J lost 3, with 8 bases in between. Germline V gives CDR1 SEHNR, CDR2 FQNEAQ (reference sequence). The CDR3 loop reads CASSLGSYNEQFF. The CDR3 DNA reads TGTGCCAGCAGCCTGGGGAGCTACAATGAGCAGTTCTTC.

The rearrangement links TRBV4-3 to TRBJ2-7, with no clear D. The V and J ends lost 2 bases and 1 base respectively, with 6 bases between them. The germline CDR1 and CDR2 sequences are LGHNA and YSLEER. The CDR3 has 13 residues. The CDR3 here is CASSQSVSYEQYF. CDR3 coding DNA: TGCGCCAGCAGCCAAAGCGTATCCTACGAGCAGTACTTC.

The V gene is TRBV7-2, the J gene TRBJ1-5; perhaps TRBD1 as D (5 bases). V lost 4 bases to trimming and J lost 0 bases, with 16 bases between them. The CDR3 covers 17 residues. CDR1 is SGHTA, CDR2 FQGNSA, per germline. CDR3 amino acids: CASSYARGRDSNQPQHF. The CDR3 nucleotides are TGTGCCAGCAGCTACGCTAGGGGAAGGGATAGCAATCAGCCCCAGCATTTT. The whole variable domain, remainder taken from reference TRBV7-2 and TRBJ1-5, is GAGVSQSPSNKVTEKGKDVELRCDPISGHTALYWYRQSLGQGLEFLIYFQGNSAPDKSGLPSDRFSAERTGGSVSTLTIQRTQQEDSAVYLCASSYARGRDSNQPQHFGDGTRLSIL.

This rearrangement joins TRBV2 to TRBJ2-7, with TRBD1 identical over 8 bases. CDR3 size: 13 residues. Trimming removed 5 bases from V and 4 bases from J; junction bases left unmatched: 4. The germline V gene encodes CDR1 SNHLY and CDR2 FYNNEI. For the CDR3, the DNA is TGTGCCAGCAGTCCCGACAGGGGTTACGAGCAGTACTTC. Protein sequence: CASSPDRGYEQYF.

This chain uses TRBV10-3 with TRBJ1-2, with D hard to call. This CDR3 spans 10 amino acids. V was pared by 10 bases and J by 6 bases, with 9 bases between. CDR1 is ENHRY, CDR2 SYGVKD, per germline. DNA of the CDR3: TGTGCCACCCTAGGTCATGGCTACACCTTC. Protein sequence: CATLGHGYTF.

The chain uses TRBV19 and TRBJ2-3; D unresolved. CDR1 is LNHDA and CDR2 is SQIVND in the germline V gene (reference sequence). The CDR3 is made up of 16 amino acids. Trimming took off 5 bases at V and 0 bases at J, with 15 bases between the two ends. The CDR3 sequence: CASSSTQVISTDTQYF. Here the CDR3 DNA reads TGTGCCAGTAGTTCAACCCAGGTGATAAGCACAGATACGCAGTATTTT. Based on the CDR3 plus reference TRBV19 and TRBJ2-3, the full variable domain is DGGITQSPKYLFRKEGQNVTLSCEQNLNHDAMYWYRQDPGQGLRLIYYSQIVNDFQKGDIAEGYSVSREKKESFPLTVTSAQKNPTAFYLCASSSTQVISTDTQYFGPGTRLTVL.

In this sample, this clone turned up many times. The chain recombines TRBV4-1 with TRBJ2-1; 8 bases align to TRBD2. The CDR3 totals 15 residues. CDR1 MGHRA and CDR2 YSYEKL come from the germline V gene. V dropped 2 bases and J dropped 8; count of bases not matched to a gene: 8. CDR3 sequence (DNA): TGCGCCAGCAGCCAACTCGACTCGGGGGGGGATGAGCAGTTCTTC. Translation: CASSQLDSGGDEQFF.

The chain links TRBV4-3 to TRBJ2-7, with 8 bases fitting TRBD1. This CDR3 has 16 residues. From germline, CDR1 is LGHNA and CDR2 YSLEER. The J segment lost 6 bases and the V segment lost 4 bases, leaving 14 bases of the junction unmatched. CDR3 residues: CASSPGLTGVMSEQYF. CDR3 bases: TGCGCCAGCAGCCCTGGCTTGACAGGGGTAATGTCCGAGCAGTACTTC.

The table lists this clone with a count of one. The chain couples TRBV5-6 to TRBJ2-3, with 7 bases identical to TRBD1. Per germline, CDR1 SGHDT and CDR2 YYEEEE. The ends lost 4 bases at V and 4 bases at J; junction bases unmatched: 3. This CDR3 is built from 13 residues. The CDR3 is CASSRQGADTQYF. The CDR3 DNA reads TGTGCCAGCAGCCGACAGGGTGCAGATACGCAGTATTTT.

The chain uses TRBV29-1 and TRBJ2-1; TRBD1 aligns across 10 bases. Germline CDR1 and CDR2: SQVTM and ANQGSEA. The CDR3 is 13 residues long. J lost 4 bases, V lost 4 bases, and 1 base had no gene match. CDR3 sequence (DNA): TGCAGCGTTGGGACAGGGGGGTACAATGAGCAGTTCTTC. This translates into CSVGTGGYNEQFF.

The V call is TRBV5-4, the J call TRBJ2-7, with TRBD2 matching over 11 bases. This CDR3 has 16 amino acids. J gave up 7 bases and V 2 bases, and 11 bases lay outside the gene matches. The V gene's germline CDR1 is SGHNT and CDR2 YYREEE (reference sequence). This chain's CDR3 is CASSFLTSGGTREQYF. CDR3 nucleotide sequence: TGTGCCAGCAGCTTCCTAACTAGCGGGGGTACGCGGGAGCAGTACTTC.